Below are 24 T cell receptor beta chains sequenced from a single sample in a study of early stage breast cancer tumors (dated by TCRdb to about 2017). Library creation used the immunoSEQ multiplex PCR assay. TCRdb took over this immuneACCESS table, retaining in-frame rearrangements with V and J assigned. Such tables are incomplete; in checked studies, under half of the missing clones stem from an unresolved V gene, and the remainder is unexplained. Here the sample has about 36,000 clones; 70% to 85% occur a single time. The top ten constitute roughly 7.4% of the sample. The sequenced sample consisted of blood. The receptors originated from a person in their 60s with breast cancer.

The chain couples TRBV5-1 to TRBJ2-1; 7 nucleotides line up with TRBD2. The V gene end was trimmed by 3 bases and the J gene end by 7 bases; junction bases not matched to a gene: 16. This CDR3 comprises 17 residues. Germline V gives CDR1 SGHRS, CDR2 YFSETQ. As DNA, the CDR3 is TGCGCCAGCAGCTCACACGATAAGCGGGGAGATGGGAATGAGCAGTTCTTC. Translation gives CASSSHDKRGDGNEQFF.

This clone turned up a few times. Different DNA sequences within this sample yield the same CDR3. The CDR3 region is CASRTGTLNTEAFF. CDR3 bases: TGTGCCAGCCGGACAGGCACATTGAACACTGAAGCTTTCTTT. This sequence joins TRBV7-2 and TRBJ1-1; the match to TRBD1 covers 7 bases. The germline CDR1 and CDR2 sequences are SGHTA and FQGNSA. This CDR3 spans 14 amino acids. The ends lost 8 bases at V and 0 bases at J; junction bases unmatched: 6.

J is TRBJ2-7 and V is TRBV28; tentative D call: TRBD2 (6 bases). The CDR3 sequence is 15 residues long. Trimming removed 4 bases from V and 3 bases from J, with 16 bases in between. Looked up from germline, CDR1 is MDHEN and CDR2 is SYDVKM. The DNA for the CDR3 is TGTGCCAGCAGTTCCCCACTAGCTCCCAACTACGAGCAGTACTTC. Its protein product is CASSSPLAPNYEQYF.

The rearrangement uses TRBV6-1 and TRBJ1-4; unclear D gene. The V gene's germline CDR1 is MNHNS and CDR2 SASEGT. The CDR3 extends over 15 amino acids. The ends were cut back, 0 bases at V and 8 bases at J, with 13 bases in the middle. The CDR3 bases are TGTGCCAGCAGTGAAGCTACCCTGATAGGGGAAAAACTGTTTTTT. This gives the protein CASSEATLIGEKLFF.

The rearrangement links TRBV11-2 to TRBJ2-2; 10 nucleotides match TRBD1. The germline CDR1 and CDR2 sequences are SGHAT and FQNNGV. The junction had 8 bases not matched to a gene; V was cut back by 4 bases and J by 0 bases. The CDR3 consists of 18 residues. In DNA, the CDR3 is TGTGCCAGCAGCTCCCGGGACAGGGGTCCAGCGAACACCGGGGAGCTGTTTTTT. Translation gives CASSSRDRGPANTGELFF. The whole variable domain, filled in from reference TRBV11-2 and TRBJ2-2, reads EAGVAQSPRYKIIEKRQSVAFWCNPISGHATLYWYQQILGQGPKLLIQFQNNGVVDDSQLPKDRFSAERLKGVDSTLKIQPAKLEDSAVYLCASSSRDRGPANTGELFFGEGSRLTVL.

The gene calls are TRBV23-1 and TRBJ2-3; 10 bases map to TRBD1. TRBV23-1 is noted as an ORF with a role that remains uncertain. V lost 0 bases, J lost 5 bases, and 8 bases stayed unmatched. The CDR3 sequence is 17 residues long. CDR3 coding DNA: TGCGCCAGCAGTCAATCGGGACAGGGGCGCTCACGAGATACGCAGTATTTT. Protein: CASSQSGQGRSRDTQYF.

This chain joins TRBV18 and TRBJ2-1; 11 bases line up with TRBD2. The germline V gene has CDR1 KGHSH and CDR2 LQKENI. V lost 5 bases and J lost 5; bases outside the gene matches: 8. The CDR3 is 16 residues long. CDR3 DNA sequence: TGTGCCAGCTCAGTTATGGCGACTAGCGGGAACAATGAGCAGTTCTTC. As protein: CASSVMATSGNNEQFF. The full variable domain, in which reference TRBV18 and TRBJ2-1 provide the parts outside the CDR3, is NAGVMQNPRHLVRRRGQEARLRCSPMKGHSHVYWYRQLPEEGLKFMVYLQKENIIDESGMPKERFSAEFPKEGPSILRIQQVVRGDSAAYFCASSVMATSGNNEQFFGPGTRLTVL.

The chain carries TRBV30 and TRBJ2-1, with 11 bases fitting TRBD2. The germline gives CDR1 GTSNPN, CDR2 SVGIG (reference sequence). V was clipped by 2 bases and J by 9 bases; unmatched bases: 12. The CDR3 contains 16 residues. The CDR3 loop is CAWSWVLAGAGGEQFF. Written as DNA, the CDR3 is TGTGCCTGGAGTTGGGTACTAGCGGGGGCTGGGGGTGAGCAGTTCTTC.

The chain combines TRBV6-1 with TRBJ1-1; D is ambiguous. V lost 2 bases, J lost 1 base, and 5 bases lay in between. The germline V gene has CDR1 MNHNS and CDR2 SASEGT. The CDR3 runs to 13 residues. CDR3 in DNA: TGTGCCAGCAGTGAACGGTGGAACACTGAAGCTTTCTTT. Translated, it gives CASSERWNTEAFF.

The V call is TRBV7-6, the J call TRBJ2-5; TRBD2 agrees at 8 bases. Germline V gives CDR1 SGHVS, CDR2 FNYEAQ. The CDR3 is 16 amino acids. V gave up 4 bases and J gave up 5 bases; unmatched junction bases: 12. The CDR3: CASSSNPGGPRETQYF. The CDR3 region has the DNA TGTGCCAGCAGCTCAAATCCGGGAGGGCCGAGGGAGACCCAGTACTTC. The full variable domain, completed using reference TRBV7-6 and TRBJ2-5, is GAGVSQSPRYKVTKRGQDVALRCDPISGHVSLYWYRQALGQGPEFLTYFNYEAQQDKSGLPNDRFSAERPEGSISTLTIQRTEQRDSAMYRCASSSNPGGPRETQYFGPGTRLLVL.

This clone occurred once. CDR3 nucleotide sequence: TGTGCCAGCAGCCCTGGGACTAGCGGGAGTTCCTACGAGCAGTACTTC. Translation gives CASSPGTSGSSYEQYF. This chain joins TRBV13 and TRBJ2-7, with 14 bases identical to TRBD2. The ends lost 5 bases at V and 1 base at J; junction bases unmatched: 4. Per germline, CDR1 PRHDT and CDR2 FYEKMQ (reference sequence). The CDR3 runs to 16 residues.

The CDR3 DNA reads TGTGCCAGCAGCGTAGACTGGACCTCCTACAATGAGCAGTTCTTC. It yields the protein CASSVDWTSYNEQFF. The chain is built from TRBV7-2 and TRBJ2-1; D gene uncertain. Trimming stripped 5 bases from V and 0 bases from J, with 11 bases between. Germline CDR1 SGHTA, CDR2 FQGNSA. This CDR3 has 15 amino acids.

The rearrangement uses TRBV27 and TRBJ2-3; no clear D gene. The CDR3 is 13 residues long. The germline gives CDR1 MNHEY, CDR2 SMNVEV (reference sequence). Trimming pared 2 bases from V and 2 bases from J, leaving 5 bases between. The CDR3 protein is CASSLGVTDTQYF. The CDR3 DNA sequence: TGTGCCAGCAGTTTAGGAGTCACAGATACGCAGTATTTT.

The chain recombines TRBV5-1 with TRBJ2-4; TRBD2 is a possible D gene (5 bases). Germline-derived CDR1 and CDR2 are SGHRS and YFSETQ. Trimming took 0 bases from V and 9 from J, leaving 13 bases between them. The CDR3 loop spans 14 amino acids. CDR3 in DNA: TGCGCCAGCAGCTTGGCCCCCGGGGATCTCATTCAGTACTTC. Its translation: CASSLAPGDLIQYF.

This rearrangement joins TRBV7-8 to TRBJ1-2; TRBD1 matches at 9 bases. V shed 5 bases, J shed 5 bases, and the junction held 12 bases outside the gene matches. This CDR3 spans 16 amino acids. From germline, CDR1 is SGHVS and CDR2 FQNEAQ. CDR3 sequence (DNA): TGTGCCAGCAGCCCCAGGTTGACAGGGGGTTCATATGGCTACACCTTC. Translating it yields CASSPRLTGGSYGYTF.

V and J are TRBV6-1 and TRBJ1-4; maybe TRBD1 (6 bases). Looked up from germline, CDR1 is MNHNS and CDR2 is SASEGT. The CDR3 has 14 residues. V lost 6 bases and J 4 bases, leaving 12 bases between the germline ends. CDR3 DNA: TGTGCCAGCAGCCCGTGGACAGTTAATGAAAAACTGTTTTTT. Its translation is CASSPWTVNEKLFF.

This chain joins TRBV18 and TRBJ1-4, with 7 nucleotides matching TRBD1. V lost 6 bases to trimming and J lost 0 bases; unmatched junction nucleotides: 10. This CDR3 spans 17 amino acids. Germline CDR1 reads KGHSH; CDR2 reads LQKENI. The CDR3 is CASSLRGFLPTNEKLFF. DNA for the CDR3: TGTGCCAGCTCGCTCAGGGGGTTTCTCCCAACTAATGAAAAACTGTTTTTT.

This clone appeared a few times. The chain uses TRBV2 and TRBJ2-3; TRBD2 aligns across 10 bases. V lost 11 bases and J lost 2; bases outside the gene matches: 7. This CDR3 comprises 14 residues. Germline assignment: CDR1 SNHLY and CDR2 FYNNEI. The CDR3 sequence: CAGRTSGLTDTQYF. The CDR3 region has the DNA TGTGCCGGAAGGACTAGCGGCCTCACAGATACGCAGTATTTT.

The V and J genes are TRBV7-9 and TRBJ2-1; a possible D gene is TRBD1 (6 bases). Between the trimmed V and J ends, which lost 5 bases and 7 bases, there was a span of 21 bases. Germline values: CDR1 SEHNR, CDR2 FQNEAQ (reference sequence). This CDR3 comprises 16 residues. The CDR3 loop is CASSAIDRSPRNEQFF. The CDR3 nucleotides are TGTGCCAGCAGCGCTATAGACAGGAGCCCTCGGAATGAGCAGTTCTTC. Combining the CDR3 with reference TRBV7-9 and TRBJ2-1 gives the whole variable domain DTGVSQNPRHKITKRGQNVTFRCDPISEHNRLYWYRQTLGQGPEFLTYFQNEAQLEKSRLLSDRFSAERPKGSFSTLEIQRTEQGDSAMYLCASSAIDRSPRNEQFFGPGTRLTVL.

This clone was observed a single time. CDR3 bases: TGCGCCAGCAGCCAAGGCCAGGGACAGCTTAGCACAGATACGCAGTATTTT. This codes for CASSQGQGQLSTDTQYF. The chain carries TRBV4-1 and TRBJ2-3; TRBD1 aligns across 7 bases. After removal of 1 base from V and 0 bases from J, the junction contained 7 bases not matched to a gene. CDR1 MGHRA and CDR2 YSYEKL come from the germline V gene. CDR3 length equals 17 residues.

V is TRBV20-1 and J is TRBJ2-1, with D perhaps assigned TRBD1 or TRBD2 (5 bases each). CDR1 is DFQATT and CDR2 is SNEGSKA in the germline V gene (reference sequence). CDR3 length equals 10 residues. CDR3 sequence reads: CSGAGFRQFF. The DNA for the CDR3 is TGCAGCGGGGCCGGTTTTCGGCAGTTCTTC.

The chain links TRBV19 to TRBJ1-1; D remains unclear. This CDR3 is built from 14 residues. V was trimmed by 5 bases and J by 2 bases, leaving 12 bases between them. Germline CDR1 reads LNHDA; CDR2 reads SQIVND (reference sequence). The CDR3 protein is CASSPEAGNTEAFF. The CDR3 DNA reads as TGTGCCAGTAGTCCGGAGGCGGGTAACACTGAAGCTTTCTTT.

A word on this clone: Other DNA variants within this sample encode the same CDR3. The V and J genes are TRBV2 and TRBJ2-5; D remains unclear. The germline V gene encodes CDR1 SNHLY and CDR2 FYNNEI. V lost 1 base to trimming and J lost 5 bases, with 5 bases between them. The CDR3 is 12 amino acids. Written as DNA, the CDR3 is TGTGCCAGCAGTGAAGGGCGGGAGACCCAGTACTTC. Translation gives CASSEGRETQYF.

The J gene is TRBJ1-5, the V gene TRBV7-8, with no clear D. The CDR3 contains 15 residues. V lost 1 base to trimming and J lost 0 bases, with 7 bases between them. Germline CDR1 SGHVS, CDR2 FQNEAQ. The CDR3 sequence: CASSLVQASNQPQHF. CDR3 coding DNA: TGTGCCAGCAGCTTAGTCCAGGCTAGCAATCAGCCCCAGCATTTT. Full variable domain (remainder filled in from reference TRBV7-8 and TRBJ1-5): GAGVSQSPRYKVAKRGQDVALRCDPISGHVSLFWYQQALGQGPEFLTYFQNEAQLDKSGLPSDRFFAERPEGSVSTLKIQRTQQEDSAVYLCASSLVQASNQPQHFGDGTRLSIL.